The 14 T cell receptor beta chains presented below share a single source sample, sequenced in a study of T cells after posttransplantation cyclophosphamide. TCRdb's table, derived via immunoSEQ multiplex PCR, lists solely in-frame clones and lacks some. The sample holds approximately 26,000 clones, 80% to 90% seen once. Specimen: PBMCs. Receptors originate from a middle-aged man.

This rearrangement joins TRBV5-1 to TRBJ2-7, with D maybe TRBD2 (6 bases). The germline CDR1 and CDR2 sequences are SGHRS and YFSETQ. This CDR3 has 13 residues. V was trimmed by 1 base and J by 6 bases, leaving 11 bases between them. The CDR3 protein is CASSLIAGSEQYF. CDR3 nucleotide sequence: TGCGCCAGCAGCTTGATTGCGGGGAGCGAGCAGTACTTC.

The J gene is TRBJ2-2, the V gene TRBV11-2; 10 bases match TRBD1. CDR1 and CDR2 (germline): SGHAT, FQNNGV. The CDR3 is made up of 16 amino acids. V was pared by 6 bases and J by 4 bases, with 8 bases of the junction left unmatched. The CDR3 nucleotides are TGTGCCAGCAGTCCAAAGAGGACAGGGGGCACCGGGGAGCTGTTTTTT. As protein: CASSPKRTGGTGELFF.

The chain recombines TRBV5-6 with TRBJ1-1; the D gene is possibly TRBD1 (5 bases). V was cut by 0 bases and J by 12 bases, with 12 bases left in between. Looked up from germline, CDR1 is SGHDT and CDR2 is YYEEEE. The CDR3 consists of 12 residues. The CDR3 bases are TGTGCCAGCAGCTTGGGTGGGGACTCAACTTTCTTT. This gives the protein CASSLGGDSTFF.

The V call is TRBV5-1, the J call TRBJ1-1; D is undetermined. The CDR3 loop spans 15 amino acids. Trimming removed 0 bases from V and 4 bases from J, with 13 bases in between. In germline, CDR1 is SGHRS, CDR2 YFSETQ. The DNA for the CDR3 is TGCGCCAGCAGCTTGGAATCCCGAGGTGGCACTGAAGCTTTCTTT. This codes for CASSLESRGGTEAFF.

V and J are TRBV4-1 and TRBJ1-4; D unresolved. The CDR3 is 14 residues long. The germline V and J ends were trimmed by 5 bases and 0 bases, with 7 bases remaining between them. Germline V CDR1 and CDR2: MGHRA, YSYEKL. The CDR3 is CASSGRATNEKLFF. The CDR3 nucleotides read TGCGCCAGCAGCGGGCGTGCAACTAATGAAAAACTGTTTTTT.

The V call is TRBV4-3, the J call TRBJ2-1; TRBD1 matches at 9 bases. Germline V CDR1 and CDR2: LGHNA, YSLEER. CDR3 size: 17 residues. V shed 0 bases and J 8 bases; nucleotides not matched to a gene: 11. DNA for the CDR3: TGCGCCAGCAGCCAAGATCGGGACAGGGCAAACTCCGATGAGCAGTTCTTC. Its protein product is CASSQDRDRANSDEQFF.

V usage is TRBV19 and J usage is TRBJ1-6, with D perhaps TRBD1 (5 bases). The germline V and J ends were trimmed by 8 bases and 5 bases, with 13 bases remaining between them. CDR1 is LNHDA and CDR2 is SQIVND in the germline V gene (reference sequence). The CDR3 length is 14 residues. The CDR3 bases are TGTGCCAGTTCGGACAAACCCAATAATTCACCCCTCCACTTT. It codes for CASSDKPNNSPLHF.

The chain joins TRBV6-5 to TRBJ1-5; 9 bases line up with TRBD1. The CDR3 has 15 amino acids. From germline, CDR1 is MNHEY and CDR2 SVGAGI. With V trimmed by 4 bases and J by 7 bases, 8 bases remained unmatched. DNA for the CDR3: TGTGCCAGCAGTTCCACCGGGACAGGGCTCCAGCCCCAGCATTTT. Amino acid sequence: CASSSTGTGLQPQHF.

This clone is a singleton in its sample. The chain employs TRBV5-6 and TRBJ2-1; 9 bases fit TRBD2. This CDR3 region has 14 residues. CDR1 SGHDT and CDR2 YYEEEE come from the germline V gene. V shed 4 bases, J shed 12 bases, and the junction held 11 bases outside the gene matches. The CDR3 region has the DNA TGTGCCAGCAGCCGCGGGGGGGGCGGGCGGGCGCAGTTCTTC. Translating gives CASSRGGGGRAQFF.

The gene calls are TRBV5-1 and TRBJ1-4; no clear D. V was pared by 0 bases and J by 5 bases, with 14 bases between. The CDR3 consists of 16 residues. Per the germline V gene, CDR1 is SGHRS and CDR2 is YFSETQ. The CDR3 loop reads CASSLGDRGGNEKLFF. In nucleotides, the CDR3 is TGCGCCAGCAGCTTGGGCGATCGGGGAGGCAATGAAAAACTGTTTTTT.

J is TRBJ1-1 and V is TRBV18; D uncertain. This CDR3 has 15 residues. The V gene lost 3 bases and the J gene lost 0 bases, with 11 bases spanning the gap. Germline lookup yields CDR1 KGHSH and CDR2 LQKENI. This CDR3 reads CASSPIGSVNTEAFF. The CDR3 DNA reads TGTGCCAGCTCACCTATTGGCAGCGTGAACACTGAAGCTTTCTTT.

The gene calls are TRBV29-1 and TRBJ1-2; TRBD1 matches 7 bases. The CDR3 contains 16 residues. Losses at the gene ends were 7 bases for V and 2 bases for J; bases not matched to a gene: 16. CDR1 SQVTM and CDR2 ANQGSEA come from the germline V gene. The CDR3, as DNA: TGCAGCGCCGTTTCATCAGGACAGGCGAACAACTATGGCTACACCTTC. As protein: CSAVSSGQANNYGYTF. Full variable domain (missing parts from reference TRBV29-1 and TRBJ1-2): SAVISQKPSRDICQRGTSLTIQCQVDSQVTMMFWYRQQPGQSLTLIATANQGSEATYESGFVIDKFPISRPNLTFSTLTVSNMSPEDSSIYLCSAVSSGQANNYGYTFGSGTRLTVV.

The gene calls are TRBV11-2 and TRBJ1-1; the D gene is possibly TRBD1 (5 bases). This CDR3 is built from 14 residues. The germline gives CDR1 SGHAT, CDR2 FQNNGV. The germline V and J ends were trimmed by 5 bases and 5 bases, with 15 bases remaining between them. The CDR3 DNA reads TGTGCCAGCAGCCTCTCCGGGGGGTTAACTGAAGCTTTCTTT. Protein sequence: CASSLSGGLTEAFF.

The rearrangement uses TRBV4-2 and TRBJ2-1; 13 bases map to TRBD2. Germline V gives CDR1 LGHNA, CDR2 YNFKEQ. The CDR3 extends over 16 amino acids. With 0 bases clipped from V and 9 bases from J, the junction kept 5 bases outside the gene matches. CDR3 in DNA: TGTGCCAGCAGCCAAGAACTAGCGGGGGGGTGGGCTGAGCAGTTCTTC. Protein sequence: CASSQELAGGWAEQFF.